The clone carrying this T cell receptor beta chain came up a few times. Antigen specificity is unknown. These data originate in a study of T-cell memory formation after mild COVID-19. Via MiXCR, TCRdb re-called the 5' RACE reads, giving one row per CDR3 protein. In the table there are about 150,000 distinct CDR3 sequences, roughly 15% of which are singletons. Whole-study results and caveats: The study found balanced CD4/CD8 in clones contracting day 15 to 85 and a CD4+ lean in later expanders. Some SARS-CoV-2-responding clones were already detected in memory before infection.

The TCR comes from an adult woman who had mild COVID-19 (a few samples of this study predate the infection). Cell type and time point are not known. The sample consisted of PBMCs or a T cell subset sorted from them (not recorded which).

CDR3 DNA sequence: TGTGCCAGCAGTTTCCGGACAGGGGCGAGCTCTGGGGCCAACGTCCTGACTTTC. The encoded protein is CASSFRTGASSGANVLTF. V usage is TRBV12-3 or TRBV12-4 and J usage is TRBJ2-6; 9 nucleotides match TRBD1. With 3 bases clipped from V and 0 bases from J, the junction kept 6 bases outside the gene matches. The CDR3 covers 18 residues.